The TCR beta chain under discussion was sequenced for a study of monozygotic twins with inflammatory bowel disease. Points from the study as a whole: The data did not back a single strong IBD-associated clonotype or signal.

A remark on this clonotype: The antigen remains undetermined.

Added by template switching were UMIs that each held a 6-nucleotide sample barcode. From the 5' RACE reads, TCRdb lists one entry per CDR3 protein and no DNA. The sample's table shows approximately 160,000 distinct CDR3 sequences. Germline lookup yields CDR1 SQVTM and CDR2 ANQGSEA. CDR3 length: 14 amino acids. RNA in its total form was extracted from whole blood, and T cells were not sorted. The sample was blood. The origin of this receptor is a human donor with ulcerative colitis or Crohn's disease, or a healthy co-twin of an affected twin (not recorded which). The V gene is TRBV29-1, the J gene TRBJ1-4; the D call from TCRdb, TRBD1, cannot be confirmed without DNA. This CDR3 is CSVKKGQPNEKLFF.